This T cell receptor (beta chain) was found in a study of long-term antiretroviral therapy in people with HIV. Trimming removed 7 bases from V and 5 bases from J, with 20 bases in between. Germline CDR1 is LNHDA and CDR2 is SQIVND (reference sequence). The CDR3 is 15 residues long. In the case of this clone: Its antigen is unidentified.

It was version v3.0 of the immunoSEQ assay that was run at survey level. Sequencing set out to capture roughly 40,000-55,000 T-cell genomes per sample. This table comes from immunoSEQ multiplex PCR, and its TCRdb copy is limited to in-frame clones, with some not included. The sample contains approximately 33,000 clones, over 75% of which appear only once. Whole-study findings and limits: Clonotypes expanded prior to ART showed repertoire dominance at all sampled time points.

The chain recombines TRBV19 with TRBJ1-1; TRBD1 might be the D (5 bases). The clonotype comes from a man aged 18 to 29 with HIV. The sample was unsorted PBMCs, taken 0.8 years before starting antiretroviral therapy. The CDR3 spells CASTVTPSGGTEAFF. The CDR3 bases are TGTGCCAGTACCGTAACTCCTTCCGGGGGAACTGAAGCTTTCTTT.